Here is one TCR beta chain with its context. The sample belongs to a study of T cell responses to AZD1222 COVID-19 vaccine. V shed 5 bases and J 3 bases; nucleotides not matched to a gene: 3. CDR3 length: 13 residues. The repertoire was sequenced with immunoSEQ multiplex PCR; TCRdb's copy has only in-frame clones and lacks some. Among 90,000 to 150,000 clones, roughly 90% were seen once, and the ten largest hold 8.4%. The receptor was derived from an adult in good health. The rearrangement joins TRBV12-3 or TRBV12-4 to TRBJ1-1; TRBD1 agrees at 7 bases. Sequencing was performed on peripheral blood, taken on day 0 of AZD1222 vaccination. As DNA, the CDR3 is TGTGCCAGCAGTCTCACAGGGGACACTGAAGCTTTCTTT. This encodes CASSLTGDTEAFF.